The 8 T cell receptor beta chains given below trace back to one sample, sequenced in a study of T cells after yellow fever vaccination. TCRdb re-analysed the 5' RACE reads in MiXCR, keeping a single row per CDR3 protein. The data show about 130,000 distinct CDR3 sequences, 6% to 8% seen once. Here the sequenced sample was CD4+ T cells sorted from PBMCs, taken 9 to 11 days after the first yellow fever vaccination. These receptors originate from a man aged 18 to 29 who received the YFV17D yellow fever vaccine.

This clonotype has a count of ten or more. The CDR3 is CASSLGGEGMEGYTF. The CDR3 bases are TGTGCCAGCAGTTTGGGGGGTGAGGGAATGGAAGGCTACACCTTC. V gene TRBV27 combines with J gene TRBJ1-2; TRBD1 is a possible D gene (5 bases). The V gene's germline CDR1 is MNHEY and CDR2 SMNVEV (reference sequence). This CDR3 has 15 amino acids. Trimming shortened V by 3 bases and J by 8 bases, and 19 bases separated the two germline ends.

This clonotype has ten or more counts. The chain combines TRBV5-1 with TRBJ1-5, with 12 bases lining up with TRBD1. Germline CDR1 and CDR2: SGHRS and YFSETQ. The CDR3 has 16 amino acids. V lost 4 bases to trimming and J lost 6 bases; unmatched junction nucleotides: 8. CDR3 nucleotides: TGCGCCAGCAGCCCGGAGGGACAGGGGGCGGGTCAGCCCCAGCATTTT. Encoded protein: CASSPEGQGAGQPQHF.

This clonotype turned up a few times. This chain joins TRBV5-8 and TRBJ1-4; D ambiguous. V was shortened by 2 bases and J by 5 bases, with 13 bases between the two germline ends. The CDR3 sequence is 15 residues long. Per germline, CDR1 SGHTS and CDR2 YDEGEE. The DNA of the CDR3 is TGTGCCAGCAGCTTCGGTGCAGGCTACAATGAAAAACTGTTTTTT. Translated, it gives CASSFGAGYNEKLFF.

In this sample, this clonotype turned up many times. This sequence joins TRBV6-1 and TRBJ2-3; 12 nucleotides agree with TRBD2. J gave up 3 bases and V 5 bases, and 6 bases lay outside the gene matches. This CDR3 spans 16 amino acids. Germline lookup yields CDR1 MNHNS and CDR2 SASEGT. The CDR3 DNA reads TGTGCCAGCAGTCCGACGACTAGCGGGGGTACAGATACGCAGTATTTT. It yields the protein CASSPTTSGGTDTQYF.

This clonotype was counted a few times. The chain carries TRBV21-1 and TRBJ2-2; the tabulated D call, TRBD2, remains unverified against the DNA. TRBV21-1 is designated a pseudogene. The CDR3 has 19 residues. The CDR3 coding sequence is TGTGCCAGCCGCAGCGTACGACAAGGGAGCGGGGGGAACACCGGGGAGCTGTTTTTT. It specifies CASRSVRQGSGGNTGELFF.

A remark on this clonotype: A read error is possible here, since a much larger clone lies one base away. The chain joins TRBV5-1 to TRBJ1-4; D unresolved. CDR1 and CDR2 (germline): SGHRS, YFSETQ. V dropped 2 bases and J dropped 2 bases, with 13 bases sitting between them. The CDR3 contains 16 residues. The CDR3: CASSFARLSTNEKLFF. In DNA form, the CDR3 reads TGCGCCAGCAGCTTCGCCCGTTTGTCTACTAATGAAAAACTGTTTTTT.

This clonotype appeared many times. The chain has TRBV4-3 and TRBJ1-2; D not resolved. Germline CDR1 and CDR2: LGHNA and YSLEER. V was shortened by 0 bases and J by 5 bases, with 4 bases between the two germline ends. This CDR3 has 12 residues. The CDR3: CASSQDHYGYTF. The CDR3 nucleotides read TGCGCCAGCAGCCAAGATCATTATGGCTACACCTTC.

The chain employs TRBV5-4 and TRBJ2-6; unclear D gene. The CDR3 consists of 16 residues. Trimming stripped 5 bases from V and 0 bases from J, with 12 bases between. The germline V gene has CDR1 SGHNT and CDR2 YYREEE (reference sequence). CDR3 amino acids: CASSSLGHSGANVLTF. In DNA, the CDR3 is TGTGCCAGCAGTTCGTTGGGTCACTCTGGGGCCAACGTCCTGACTTTC.